These 28 T cell receptor beta chains were sequenced from one sample in a study of regulatory T cells in long-lasting Graves disease. Construction of TCR beta libraries relied on iRepertoire HTBI primers and on Arm-PCR targeting CDR3 regions. TCRdb used MiXCR to reprocess the multiplex PCR reads, holding one entry per CDR3 protein. The sample holds about 460,000 distinct CDR3 sequences, 20% to 25% seen once. Indicated time point: persistent/refractory GD, antithyroid drugs over 5 years with positive TRAb. Preparation of the TCR library used RNA extracted from PBMCs. Source: peripheral blood mononuclear cells (PBMCs), taken when the disease was refractory, from a patient treated with antithyroid drugs. The receptors stem from a female donor with Graves disease.

This clonotype has at least ten counts. Germline is not matched at one junction end, which may reflect a read error. V is TRBV12-3 or TRBV12-4 and J is TRBJ1-5; no clear D. The CDR3 runs 14 residues. In nucleotides, the CDR3 is TGTGCCAGCAGCTTAGGAGGGAGTAATCAGCCCCAGCATTTT. Its translation: CASSLGGSNQPQHF.

This clonotype was detected ten times or more. The CDR3: CASSYSHLTGDEQYF. Here the CDR3 DNA reads TGTGCCAGCAGTTACTCGCATCTGACAGGGGACGAGCAGTACTTC. V gene TRBV6-5 combines with J gene TRBJ2-7; 8 positions match TRBD1. Looked up from germline, CDR1 is MNHEY and CDR2 is SVGAGI. The CDR3 sequence is 15 residues long. V was clipped by 0 bases and J by 5 bases; unmatched bases: 6.

Many counts were recorded for this clonotype. The V and J genes are TRBV19 and TRBJ1-5; D gene unclear. The CDR3 has 15 amino acids. Trimming removed 6 bases at V and 6 bases at J, with 18 bases between. Germline CDR1 LNHDA, CDR2 SQIVND (reference sequence). The CDR3 loop is CASSLDGSYRQPQHF. CDR3 in DNA: TGTGCCAGTAGCCTCGACGGATCCTATCGTCAGCCCCAGCATTTT.

This clonotype has a count of ten or more. The chain links TRBV28 to TRBJ2-7; the match to TRBD1 covers 8 bases. With V trimmed by 2 bases and J by 10 bases, 1 base remained unmatched. This CDR3 is built from 11 residues. Germline CDR1 and CDR2: MDHEN and SYDVKM. The CDR3 DNA follows: TGTGCCAGCAGTTTAGGACAGGGCCAGTACTTC. Protein product: CASSLGQGQYF.

This clonotype was recorded many times. The J gene is TRBJ1-5, the V gene TRBV11-3; 9 bases are a match to TRBD1. Losses at the gene ends were 9 bases for V and 7 bases for J; bases not matched to a gene: 7. The CDR3 is 13 amino acids. Germline loops: CDR1 SGHNT, CDR2 YENEEA. In DNA, the CDR3 is TGTGCCAGTAAGGACAGGGGACGGCAGCCCCAGCATTTT. Encoded protein: CASKDRGRQPQHF.

This clonotype was counted ten times or more. The chain carries TRBV6-1 and TRBJ2-7, with 7 bases that match TRBD1. CDR1 is MNHNS and CDR2 is SASEGT in the germline V gene. Trimming removed 6 bases from V and 5 bases from J; junction bases left unmatched: 10. The CDR3 extends over 14 amino acids. The CDR3 DNA reads as TGTGCCAGCAGACGCGGACAGGTTGCCGACGAGCAGTACTTC. It encodes CASRRGQVADEQYF.

This sequence joins TRBV27 and TRBJ2-7; D might be TRBD1 (5 bases). This CDR3 is 15 amino acids long. Germline assignment: CDR1 MNHEY and CDR2 SMNVEV (reference sequence). V was clipped by 1 base and J by 3 bases, with 13 bases between them. This chain's CDR3 is CASSLLSTGNYEQYF. The CDR3 nucleotides are TGTGCCAGCAGTTTATTAAGTACAGGAAACTACGAGCAGTACTTC.

This clonotype has just a few counts. It may be a read error: a sequence one base away is much more abundant. This rearrangement joins TRBV20-1 to TRBJ2-7; 7 bases map to TRBD2. The CDR3 contains 13 residues. In germline, CDR1 is DFQATT, CDR2 SNEGSKA (reference sequence). Unmatched junction bases numbered 10, after V lost 4 bases and J lost 7 bases. The DNA of the CDR3 is TGCAGTGCTAATGGGCTAGCGGAGGGGGAGCAGTACTTC. This sequence encodes CSANGLAEGEQYF.

This clonotype has a count of ten or more. This chain joins TRBV27 and TRBJ2-7; possibly TRBD1 for D (6 bases). The V end was cut by 3 bases, the J end by 4 bases, with 13 bases between. The germline CDR1 and CDR2 sequences are MNHEY and SMNVEV (reference sequence). This CDR3 region has 14 residues. CDR3 sequence reads: CASSFSGTLYEQYF. CDR3 nucleotides: TGTGCCAGCAGTTTCTCCGGGACACTTTACGAGCAGTACTTC.

This clonotype occurred many times. V and J are TRBV28 and TRBJ1-1; D is unresolved. The V gene lost 7 bases and the J gene lost 0 bases, with 12 bases spanning the gap. The germline CDR1 and CDR2 sequences are MDHEN and SYDVKM. The CDR3 loop spans 14 amino acids. Here the CDR3 DNA reads TGTGCCAGCAAGTCGGGAGGATTGAACACTGAAGCTTTCTTT. Translation gives CASKSGGLNTEAFF.

In nucleotides, the CDR3 is TGCAGCGTTGAAGGACAGGTCGGGGAGACCCAGTACTTC. This codes for CSVEGQVGETQYF. V usage is TRBV29-1 and J usage is TRBJ2-5; weak D call: TRBD1 (6 bases). Germline V gene lookup returns CDR1 SQVTM and CDR2 ANQGSEA. The CDR3 runs 13 residues. The V end lost 1 base, the J end lost 5 bases, and 11 bases lay between the germline ends.

The rearrangement uses TRBV20-1 and TRBJ2-5; maybe TRBD2 (5 bases). The CDR3 is made up of 14 amino acids. Trimming stripped 0 bases from V and 3 bases from J, with 11 bases between. Germline V gene lookup returns CDR1 DFQATT and CDR2 SNEGSKA (reference sequence). CDR3 loop: CSAREGSVEETQYF. The CDR3 DNA is TGCAGTGCTAGAGAGGGTAGCGTAGAAGAGACCCAGTACTTC.

This clonotype has only a few counts. The chain links TRBV12-3 or TRBV12-4 to TRBJ1-2; maybe TRBD1 (6 bases). V was shortened by 5 bases and J by 0 bases, with 13 bases between the two germline ends. The CDR3 contains 15 residues. The CDR3 protein is CASSPRGAANYGYTF. The CDR3 DNA is TGTGCCAGCAGTCCGCGGGGGGCAGCTAACTATGGCTACACCTTC.

This clonotype was seen a few times. The chain recombines TRBV11-2 with TRBJ2-2; maybe TRBD2 (6 bases). With 4 bases removed from V and 2 bases from J, the gap between germline ends came to 11 bases. The CDR3 has 15 amino acids. The germline V gene has CDR1 SGHAT and CDR2 FQNNGV. CDR3 DNA sequence: TGTGCCAGCAGCTCGCGGGGCCCAAACACCGGGGAGCTGTTTTTT. This sequence encodes CASSSRGPNTGELFF.

This clonotype has ten or more counts. V and J are TRBV11-3 and TRBJ2-5; a weak D match, TRBD2 (5 bases). The CDR3 is 15 amino acids. V lost 1 base and J lost 5, with 14 bases in between. Germline V gives CDR1 SGHNT, CDR2 YENEEA. Here the CDR3 DNA reads TGTGCCAGCAGCTTAGGGACGGGAATGTGGGAGACCCAGTACTTC. It is translated as CASSLGTGMWETQYF.

The V call is TRBV2, the J call TRBJ2-7; a weak D match, TRBD2 (6 bases). This CDR3 comprises 15 residues. Trimming removed 3 bases at V and 0 bases at J, with 12 bases between. Germline V gene data show CDR1 as SNHLY and CDR2 as FYNNEI. CDR3 sequence reads: CASSDHGGNSYEQYF. DNA for the CDR3: TGTGCCAGCAGTGACCACGGCGGGAACTCCTACGAGCAGTACTTC.

This clonotype has at least ten counts. The CDR3 nucleotides are TGTGCCAGCAGCCCATATACGGATTCACCCCTCCACTTT. Its protein is CASSPYTDSPLHF. This sequence joins TRBV9 and TRBJ1-6; D gene ambiguous. Germline-derived CDR1 and CDR2 are SGDLS and YYNGEE. CDR3 length: 13 amino acids. The V end was cut by 4 bases, the J end by 8 bases, with 10 bases between.

This rearrangement joins TRBV7-9 to TRBJ2-2; D perhaps matches TRBD2 (7 bases). V was cut by 5 bases and J by 10 bases, with 23 bases left in between. Germline lookup yields CDR1 SEHNR and CDR2 FQNEAQ (reference sequence). This CDR3 region has 16 residues. The DNA of the CDR3 is TGTGCCAGCAGCCCTCTAGGGGGGGCTGAGTCTCTGGAGCTGTTTTTT. Translation gives CASSPLGGAESLELFF. Based on the CDR3 plus reference TRBV7-9 and TRBJ2-2, the full variable domain is DTGVSQNPRHKITKRGQNVTFRCDPISEHNRLYWYRQTLGQGPEFLTYFQNEAQLEKSRLLSDRFSAERPKGSFSTLEIQRTEQGDSAMYLCASSPLGGAESLELFFGEGSRLTVL.

This chain uses TRBV6-1 with TRBJ2-7, with 12 bases aligning to TRBD2. V was clipped by 6 bases and J by 6 bases; unmatched bases: 6. The CDR3 consists of 14 residues. Germline values: CDR1 MNHNS, CDR2 SASEGT. The CDR3 DNA sequence: TGTGCCAGCAGCCCCGGACTAGCGGGATTCGAGCAGTACTTC. It translates to CASSPGLAGFEQYF.

This chain's CDR3 is CSASRMGDEQYF. CDR3 bases: TGCAGTGCTTCGCGGATGGGCGACGAGCAGTACTTC. The rearrangement joins TRBV20-1 to TRBJ2-7; no reliable D call. Per germline, CDR1 DFQATT and CDR2 SNEGSKA (reference sequence). The ends were cut back, 5 bases at V and 5 bases at J, with 13 bases in the middle. This CDR3 contains 12 residues.

The sample holds many counts of this clonotype. The V and J genes are TRBV6-5 and TRBJ2-5; 8 bases fit TRBD2. Germline values: CDR1 MNHEY, CDR2 SVGAGI. After removal of 0 bases from V and 5 bases from J, the junction contained 8 bases not matched to a gene. CDR3 length: 16 residues. The CDR3 loop is CASSYSAAGAVETQYF. The CDR3 DNA reads TGTGCCAGCAGTTACTCAGCAGCGGGGGCTGTGGAGACCCAGTACTTC.

This clonotype showed up many times. The V call is TRBV11-2, the J call TRBJ1-1; D call uncertain. V lost 3 bases and J lost 2, with 7 bases in between. This CDR3 has 13 residues. Germline V gene data show CDR1 as SGHAT and CDR2 as FQNNGV. This CDR3 reads CASSFESNTEAFF. CDR3 DNA: TGTGCCAGCAGCTTCGAGAGCAACACTGAAGCTTTCTTT.

Comment on this clonotype: This may stem from a read error, because a much larger clone lies one nucleotide away. The rearrangement uses TRBV7-9 and TRBJ1-1; the D is unclear. With 7 bases removed from V and 1 base from J, the gap between germline ends came to 7 bases. Germline loops: CDR1 SEHNR, CDR2 FQNEAQ (reference sequence). The CDR3 has 12 residues. CDR3 bases: TGTGCCAGCACTTGGGGGAACACTGAAGCTTTCTTT. Protein product: CASTWGNTEAFF.

This clonotype was seen more than once but under ten times. The chain has TRBV20-1 and TRBJ1-5, with D possibly being TRBD1 (5 bases). This CDR3 contains 15 residues. V was trimmed by 2 bases and J by 2 bases, leaving 13 bases between them. Per germline, CDR1 DFQATT and CDR2 SNEGSKA (reference sequence). For the CDR3, the DNA is TGCAGTGCTAGAAGGTCCGGGGGAGGCAATCAGCCCCAGCATTTT. Translated: CSARRSGGGNQPQHF.

This clonotype was observed many times. The chain joins TRBV28 to TRBJ2-6, with 7 bases aligning to TRBD1. The germline gives CDR1 MDHEN, CDR2 SYDVKM. V lost 11 bases and J lost 3; bases outside the gene matches: 7. The CDR3 sequence is 14 residues long. CDR3 region: CAQSRGIGANVLTF. The CDR3 DNA reads TGTGCCCAAAGCAGGGGGATTGGGGCCAACGTCCTGACTTTC.

Ten or more counts support this clonotype. The V gene is TRBV7-2, the J gene TRBJ2-7, with 7 bases identical to TRBD1. J gave up 0 bases and V 5 bases, and 4 bases lay outside the gene matches. CDR1 is SGHTA and CDR2 is FQGNSA in the germline V gene. The CDR3 runs to 14 residues. The CDR3 DNA is TGTGCCAGCAGCACCCAGGGGGACTCCTACGAGCAGTACTTC. Its translation: CASSTQGDSYEQYF. The full variable domain, in which reference TRBV7-2 and TRBJ2-7 provide the parts outside the CDR3, is GAGVSQSPSNKVTEKGKDVELRCDPISGHTALYWYRQSLGQGLEFLIYFQGNSAPDKSGLPSDRFSAERTGGSVSTLTIQRTQQEDSAVYLCASSTQGDSYEQYFGPGTRLTVT.

This clonotype was detected ten times or more. The J gene is TRBJ2-2, the V gene TRBV7-8, with TRBD1 matching 7 bases. Germline V gives CDR1 SGHVS, CDR2 FQNEAQ. The CDR3 sequence is 14 residues long. The J segment lost 3 bases and the V segment lost 5 bases, leaving 3 bases of the junction unmatched. In DNA, the CDR3 is TGTGCCAGCAGCGAGGGACAGTACACCGGGGAGCTGTTTTTT. Protein: CASSEGQYTGELFF.

The table lists this clonotype with many counts. V is TRBV2 and J is TRBJ1-6; possibly TRBD1 for D (6 bases). With 6 bases removed from V and 3 bases from J, the gap between germline ends came to 12 bases. CDR1 and CDR2 from the germline V gene are SNHLY and FYNNEI. There are 15 residues in the CDR3. DNA for the CDR3: TGTGCCAGCAGACGGACAGAAAACTATAATTCACCCCTCCACTTT. Protein product: CASRRTENYNSPLHF.